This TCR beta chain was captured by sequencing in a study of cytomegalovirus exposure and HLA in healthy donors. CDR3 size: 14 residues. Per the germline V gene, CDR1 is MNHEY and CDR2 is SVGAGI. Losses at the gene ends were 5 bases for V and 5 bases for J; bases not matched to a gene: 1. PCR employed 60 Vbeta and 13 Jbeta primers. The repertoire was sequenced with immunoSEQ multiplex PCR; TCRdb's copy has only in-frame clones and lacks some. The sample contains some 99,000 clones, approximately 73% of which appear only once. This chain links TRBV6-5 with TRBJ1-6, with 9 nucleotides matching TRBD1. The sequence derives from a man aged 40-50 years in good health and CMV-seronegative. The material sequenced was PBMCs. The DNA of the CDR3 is TGTGCCAGCAGTCGACAGGGGGATAATTCACCCCTCCACTTT. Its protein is CASSRQGDNSPLHF.